This is a list of T cell receptor beta chains from one sample in a study of blood T cell repertoires in COVID-19. Profiling relied on immunoSEQ multiplex PCR, and the TCRdb table lists in-frame clones only, not all of them. The sample holds about 170,000 clones, about nine tenths seen once. Sequenced material: peripheral blood. All receptors come from a woman aged 50 to 60 with acute or convalescent COVID-19. The conserved cysteine and the conserved F or W are not part of the CDR3 here. Rows may omit the clone size; those that give it use once, few, many or a size class.

j_gene | v_gene | abundance | CDR3aa
TRBJ2-7 | TRBV11-2 | NA | ASSLPSGSAGEQY
TRBJ2-3 | TRBV5-4 | NA | ASSAISTAQY
TRBJ1-2 | TRBV5-1 | once | ASSYSGGNYGYT
TRBJ2-7 | TRBV18 | NA | ASSPPGLAGVYEQY
TRBJ1-1 | TRBV30 | NA | AWSPERRGTEAF
TRBJ1-4 | TRBV19 | NA | ASSWTGTNEKLF
TRBJ1-2 | TRBV9 | NA | ASSVGGPANYGYT
TRBJ2-3 | TRBV6-1 | NA | ASSAGPRAGLTDTQY
TRBJ1-4 | TRBV5-1 | few | ASSLTPLERKLF
TRBJ1-2 | TRBV12-3/TRBV12-4 | NA | ASSFGTDYGYT
TRBJ1-5 | TRBV6-2/TRBV6-3 | few | ASSYSGGNQPQH
TRBJ1-4 | TRBV3-1/TRBV3-2 | NA | ASSARGLNEKLF
TRBJ1-6 | TRBV7-6 | NA | ASSSTGTGLVSPLH
TRBJ2-5 | TRBV6-5 | NA | ASRLAGGRGTQY
TRBJ2-1 | TRBV11-2 | NA | ASSLETGYNEQF
TRBJ1-4 | TRBV9 | few | ASSVGGQTNPGTEKLF
TRBJ1-1 | TRBV6-2/TRBV6-3 | NA | ASSYTFQGNTEAF
TRBJ1-2 | TRBV9 | once | ASSLTGTGGGGYT
TRBJ2-7 | TRBV13 | NA | ASSQTPSYEQY
TRBJ2-3 | TRBV7-9 | NA | ASSLAGTSSTDTQY
TRBJ2-7 | TRBV30 | NA | ASGRTSEQY
TRBJ1-2 | TRBV3-1/TRBV3-2 | NA | ASSHRDWGYT
TRBJ2-2 | TRBV2 | NA | ASRRLAGGPQTGELF
TRBJ2-2 | TRBV5-1 | NA | ASSSFAGGTGELF
TRBJ1-3 | TRBV11-2 | NA | ASNRGTGNTIY
TRBJ1-2 | TRBV6-4 | NA | ASSQGLNYGYT
TRBJ2-7 | TRBV7-2 | NA | ASSLGPDLGGGDYEQY
TRBJ2-7 | TRBV29-1 | NA | SVTGQGSYEQY
TRBJ1-2 | TRBV5-4 | NA | ASSPGGTPYGYT
TRBJ2-3 | TRBV18 | NA | ASSPSLAGGTDTQY
TRBJ1-1 | TRBV12-3/TRBV12-4 | NA | ASSQMITEAF
TRBJ2-1 | TRBV5-1 | NA | ASSLSPSGGASNEQF